The rows below give T cell receptor beta chains drawn from one sample of a study of blood T cell repertoires in COVID-19. Sequenced by immunoSEQ multiplex PCR; TCRdb stores in-frame clones only, minus some. The table shows approximately 150,000 clones, with 87% occurring only once. What was sequenced was peripheral blood. The receptor source for this set is an older man with acute or convalescent COVID-19. The conserved cysteine and the conserved F or W are not part of the CDR3 here. Each record gives: clone size, J gene, V gene, CDR3 protein. Where a row states a size, it is once, few, many or the class of an expanded clone; other rows omit it.

>.|TRBJ2-1|TRBV28
ASSLAGVPYNEQF
>.|TRBJ1-1|TRBV2
ASKQGPTEAF
>.|TRBJ2-7|TRBV5-1
ASSLTAGDAGEQY
>few|TRBJ1-1|TRBV19
ASRDRGMGNTEAF
>.|TRBJ2-7|TRBV3-1/TRBV3-2
ASNRGPAYEQY
>.|TRBJ2-5|TRBV19
ASSIVGREETQY
>.|TRBJ1-2|TRBV24-1
ATSDPSGDTLYGYT
>.|TRBJ1-3|TRBV19
ASTLRDTSSGNTIY
>once|TRBJ2-7|TRBV11-2
ASSFSGTSYEQY
>.|TRBJ2-7|TRBV21-1
ASSRATIGYQDEQY
>.|TRBJ2-5|TRBV29-1
SAPGWEETQY
>.|TRBJ1-6|TRBV2
ASSVRQPRYNSPLH
>.|TRBJ1-6|TRBV6-1
ASSDPVPGNNSPLH
>few|TRBJ1-1|TRBV19
ASSSGNMNTEAF
>.|TRBJ2-3|TRBV11-2
ASSLETSGRTDTQY
>.|TRBJ1-6|TRBV7-2
ASSLGLQDNSPLH
>few|TRBJ1-1|TRBV19
ASGVRGSQAF
>.|TRBJ2-1|TRBV6-5
ASILGTSGRGEQF
>.|TRBJ2-3|TRBV7-5
VRSYWTGGPDTQY
>.|TRBJ2-7|TRBV27
ASRGGLAGAFGYEQY
>.|TRBJ1-6|TRBV3-1/TRBV3-2
ASSQATGTSPLH
>.|TRBJ2-5|TRBV3-1/TRBV3-2
ASSLGASGQETQY
>.|TRBJ2-1|TRBV9
ASSVVDRGGEQF
>.|TRBJ2-5|TRBV27
ASSSGAAQETQY
>.|TRBJ1-6|TRBV30
AWSLRDTTNSPLH
>.|TRBJ1-3|TRBV5-1
ASSLGAGQGTSGNTIY
>.|TRBJ2-7|TRBV28
ASSLEDRGEQY
>.|TRBJ1-4|TRBV5-1
ASSLAWTGGEKLF
>.|TRBJ1-1|TRBV28
ASSRQGNTEAF